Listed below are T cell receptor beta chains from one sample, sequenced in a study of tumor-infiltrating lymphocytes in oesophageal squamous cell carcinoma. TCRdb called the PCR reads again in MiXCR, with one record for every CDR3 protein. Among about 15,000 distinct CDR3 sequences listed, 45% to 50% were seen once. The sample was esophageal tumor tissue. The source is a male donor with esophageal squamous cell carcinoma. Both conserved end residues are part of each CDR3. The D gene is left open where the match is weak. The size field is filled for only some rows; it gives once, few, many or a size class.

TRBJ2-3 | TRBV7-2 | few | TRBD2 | CASSSNPAGGTDTQYF | TGTGCCAGCAGCTCGAACCCGGCGGGAGGCACAGATACGCAGTATTTT
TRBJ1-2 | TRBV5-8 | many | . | CASSYRTSYGYTF | TGTGCCAGCAGCTACCGAACTTCCTATGGCTACACCTTC
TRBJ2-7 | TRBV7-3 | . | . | CASSKGDGHYEQYF | TGTGCCAGCAGCAAAGGGGACGGCCACTACGAGCAGTACTTC
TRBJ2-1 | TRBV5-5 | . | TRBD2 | CASSSEGTSGRSSYNEQFF | TGTGCCAGCAGCTCCGAAGGGACTAGCGGGAGGTCCTCCTACAATGAGCAGTTCTTC
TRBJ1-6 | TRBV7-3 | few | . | CASSPGLANEQHF | TGTGCCAGCAGTCCGGGACTGGCAAATGAGCAGCACTTT
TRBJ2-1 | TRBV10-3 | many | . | CAISEPGGGLAVEQFF | TGTGCCATCAGTGAGCCGGGTGGGGGCCTAGCGGTTGAGCAGTTCTTC
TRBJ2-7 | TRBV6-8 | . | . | CASMGFYEQYF | TGTGCCAGCATGGGTTTCTACGAGCAGTACTTC
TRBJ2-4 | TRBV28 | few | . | CASSPHRQGGYF | TGTGCCAGCAGTCCACACCGACAGGGAGGTTACTTC
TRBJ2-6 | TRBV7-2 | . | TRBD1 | CASSPQGPSSGANVLTF | TGTGCCAGCAGCCCACAGGGGCCGAGCTCTGGGGCCAACGTCCTGACTTTC
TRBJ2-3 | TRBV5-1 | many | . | CASSFDRNTDTQYF | TGCGCCAGCAGCTTTGATAGGAACACAGATACGCAGTATTTT
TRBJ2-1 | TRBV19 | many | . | CASSIWGFKEEQFF | TGTGCCAGTAGTATTTGGGGATTTAAGGAGGAGCAGTTCTTC
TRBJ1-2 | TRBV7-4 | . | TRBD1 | CASSLDRGYAGYTF | TGTGCCAGCAGCCTGGACAGGGGGTACGCTGGCTACACCTTC
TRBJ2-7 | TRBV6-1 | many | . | CASSLRGTTSSEQYF | TGTGCCAGCAGTCTTCGGGGGACCACATCCTCCGAGCAGTACTTC
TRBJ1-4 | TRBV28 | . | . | CASTPPRGKLFF | TGTGCCAGCACCCCACCAAGGGGAAAACTGTTTTTT
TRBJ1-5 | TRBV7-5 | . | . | CISVPAADDRNRGQPQHF | .
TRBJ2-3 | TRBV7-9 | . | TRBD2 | CASSLGLAGDTQYF | TGTGCCAGCAGCCTTGGACTAGCAGGAGATACGCAGTATTTT
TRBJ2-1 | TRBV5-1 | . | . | CASSMAGVIYEQFF | TGCGCCAGCAGCATGGCAGGTGTAATATATGAGCAGTTCTTC
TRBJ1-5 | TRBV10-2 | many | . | CASTPTDSNQPQHF | TGCGCCAGCACCCCGACAGATAGCAATCAGCCCCAGCATTTT
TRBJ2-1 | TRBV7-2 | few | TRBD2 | CASSRLAGENGEQFF | TGTGCCAGCAGCCGTCTAGCGGGAGAAAACGGTGAGCAGTTCTTC
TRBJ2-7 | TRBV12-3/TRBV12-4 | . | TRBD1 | CASSLTYGTGFPTEQYF | TGTGCCAGCAGTCTTACCTACGGGACAGGGTTTCCTACCGAGCAGTACTTC
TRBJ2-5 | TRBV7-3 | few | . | CASSVWDGAQQYF | TGTGCCAGCAGCGTATGGGACGGAGCCCAGCAGTACTTC
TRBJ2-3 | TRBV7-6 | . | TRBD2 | CASSPRTSGNTDTQYF | TGTGCCAGCAGCCCGCGGACTAGCGGCAACACAGATACGCAGTATTTT
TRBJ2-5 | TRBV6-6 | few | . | CASSYLETQYF | TGTGCCAGCAGTTACTTGGAGACCCAGTACTTC
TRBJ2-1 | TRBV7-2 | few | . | CASSDWGGEQFF | TGTGCCAGCAGCGATTGGGGCGGTGAGCAGTTCTTC
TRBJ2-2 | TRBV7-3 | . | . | CASSLNQYTGELFF | TGTGCCAGCAGCTTAAACCAGTACACCGGGGAGCTGTTTTTT
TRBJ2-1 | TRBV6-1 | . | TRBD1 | CASRRPGQGVNNEQFF | TGTGCCAGCAGGCGTCCGGGACAGGGTGTGAACAATGAGCAGTTCTTC
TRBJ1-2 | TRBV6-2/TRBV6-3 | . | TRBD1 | CASSRDRAGYTF | TGTGCCAGCAGTCGGGACAGGGCTGGCTACACCTTC